The 20 T cell receptor beta chains reported below all come from one sample, sequenced in a study of blood T cell repertoires in COVID-19. Libraries were prepared by immunoSEQ multiplex PCR; TCRdb keeps only in-frame clonotypes and omits some of them. This table holds roughly 60,000 clones, roughly 86% found once. The sample comprised peripheral blood. These receptors were taken from a man between 60 and 75 years old with active COVID-19.

V is TRBV29-1 and J is TRBJ2-3; 13 nucleotides agree with TRBD2. Germline values: CDR1 SQVTM, CDR2 ANQGSEA. The CDR3 has 16 amino acids. V shed 7 bases and J 3 bases; nucleotides not matched to a gene: 10. DNA for the CDR3: TGCAGCGGGGCCCTACTAGCGGGAGGGCCGACAGATACGCAGTATTTT. As protein: CSGALLAGGPTDTQYF.

The gene calls are TRBV29-1 and TRBJ2-2; 7 nucleotides agree with TRBD1. V shed 6 bases, J shed 2 bases, and the junction held 6 bases outside the gene matches. The CDR3 sequence is 14 residues long. CDR1 SQVTM and CDR2 ANQGSEA come from the germline V gene. The CDR3 protein is CSVGRQGNTGELFF. CDR3 nucleotides: TGCAGCGTCGGGCGACAGGGAAACACCGGGGAGCTGTTTTTT.

This clone was counted a single time. The chain employs TRBV20-1 and TRBJ1-2; D is ambiguous. The CDR3 consists of 14 residues. Germline-derived CDR1 and CDR2 are DFQATT and SNEGSKA (reference sequence). V dropped 3 bases and J dropped 2 bases, with 13 bases sitting between them. CDR3 bases: TGCAGTGCTAGTCTTCCAGGCGAGAACTATGGCTACACCTTC. This encodes CSASLPGENYGYTF.

This clone was found once. This rearrangement joins TRBV5-8 to TRBJ2-2; TRBD2 aligns across 12 bases. Germline loops: CDR1 SGHTS, CDR2 YDEGEE. J gave up 5 bases and V 0 bases, and 5 bases lay outside the gene matches. The CDR3 is 17 amino acids. The CDR3 bases are TGTGCCAGCAGCTTGGAACTAGCGGGAGGATGGACCGGGGAGCTGTTTTTT. It yields the protein CASSLELAGGWTGELFF.

V gene TRBV6-1 combines with J gene TRBJ2-1, with 11 positions matching TRBD2. The CDR3 is 16 amino acids. Losses at the gene ends were 2 bases for V and 3 bases for J; bases not matched to a gene: 3. Germline V gene lookup returns CDR1 MNHNS and CDR2 SASEGT. The CDR3 spells CASSERGTSGYNEQFF. DNA of the CDR3: TGTGCCAGCAGTGAAAGGGGGACTAGCGGCTACAATGAGCAGTTCTTC.

This rearrangement joins TRBV18 to TRBJ2-5, with 11 bases identical to TRBD2. Trimming cost V 6 bases and J 2 bases; bases outside gene matches: 2. This CDR3 has 14 amino acids. CDR1 is KGHSH and CDR2 is LQKENI in the germline V gene. CDR3: CASSASGGQETQYF. DNA of the CDR3: TGTGCCAGCTCTGCTAGCGGGGGGCAAGAGACCCAGTACTTC.

CDR3 sequence (DNA): TGTGCCAGCAGTTACCAACAGGGGTCCATGAACACTGAAGCTTTCTTT. This codes for CASSYQQGSMNTEAFF. V usage is TRBV6-6 and J usage is TRBJ1-1; 7 bases align to TRBD1. V lost 2 bases to trimming and J lost 0 bases; unmatched junction nucleotides: 6. Germline CDR1 is MNHNY and CDR2 is SVGAGI (reference sequence). This CDR3 is built from 16 residues.

The chain joins TRBV7-8 to TRBJ2-7; no firm D call. The V end was cut by 2 bases, the J end by 0 bases, with 20 bases between. The CDR3 length is 18 residues. From germline, CDR1 is SGHVS and CDR2 FQNEAQ. The CDR3 reads CASSLLRQSTTSSYEQYF. CDR3 nucleotides: TGTGCCAGCAGCTTATTGAGGCAGAGCACTACCAGCTCCTACGAGCAGTACTTC.

The chain is built from TRBV5-4 and TRBJ2-3; no clear D gene. The CDR3 runs 15 residues. V was trimmed by 0 bases and J by 0 bases, leaving 8 bases between them. Germline V lookup: CDR1 SGHNT, CDR2 YYREEE (reference sequence). The CDR3 region has the DNA TGTGCCAGCAGCTTGGGCCAGATTAGCACAGATACGCAGTATTTT. Residues: CASSLGQISTDTQYF.

V usage is TRBV23-1 and J usage is TRBJ2-7; the match to TRBD2 covers 10 bases. TRBV23-1 is sorted into the ORF group, with uncertain function. CDR3 length: 17 amino acids. Germline trimming cut 6 bases from V and 1 base from J; bases unmatched to any gene: 12. The CDR3: CASRGLAGEIGSYEQYF. CDR3 in DNA: TGCGCCAGCAGGGGGCTAGCGGGAGAGATAGGGTCCTACGAGCAGTACTTC.

The sample holds a few counts of this clone. Written as DNA, the CDR3 is TGCGCCAGCAGACCCGGGACAGGGATGTTTTTCCAAGAGACCCAGTACTTC. Translation: CASRPGTGMFFQETQYF. The chain carries TRBV5-1 and TRBJ2-5; TRBD1 agrees at 9 bases. This CDR3 contains 17 residues. The V and J ends lost 5 bases and 1 base, in that order; junction bases with no gene match: 12. Germline CDR1 reads SGHRS; CDR2 reads YFSETQ.

The chain is built from TRBV10-2 and TRBJ1-1; no clear D. Germline CDR1 and CDR2: WSHSY and SAAADI. With 6 bases removed from V and 4 bases from J, the gap between germline ends came to 15 bases. The CDR3 runs 14 residues. CDR3 sequence: CASSNHRDRTEAFF. As DNA, the CDR3 is TGCGCCAGCAGCAACCACCGGGATCGCACTGAAGCTTTCTTT.

The chain uses TRBV19 and TRBJ2-3, with 7 bases matching TRBD1. V lost 3 bases, J lost 2 bases, and 5 bases stayed unmatched. Germline lookup yields CDR1 LNHDA and CDR2 SQIVND (reference sequence). The CDR3 loop spans 15 amino acids. The DNA for the CDR3 is TGTGCCAGTAGTATCGGGACAGTACTCACAGATACGCAGTATTTT. As protein: CASSIGTVLTDTQYF.

The genes are TRBV7-6 and TRBJ2-7; 7 nucleotides agree with TRBD1. Unmatched junction bases numbered 5, after V lost 2 bases and J lost 4 bases. The length of the CDR3 is 14 residues. The V gene's germline CDR1 is SGHVS and CDR2 FNYEAQ. This chain's CDR3 is CASSLRGPRYEQYF. As DNA, the CDR3 is TGTGCCAGCAGCTTAAGGGGGCCCAGGTACGAGCAGTACTTC.

This clone turned up a few times. The CDR3 DNA follows: TGTGCCAGCAGCATTATAGCGGGAGTTGGCTACGAGCAGTACTTC. Its translation: CASSIIAGVGYEQYF. The chain recombines TRBV6-2 or TRBV6-3 with TRBJ2-7; TRBD2 agrees at 9 bases. J gave up 3 bases and V 6 bases, and 9 bases lay outside the gene matches. This CDR3 is built from 15 residues. Looked up from germline, CDR1 is MNHEY and CDR2 is SVGEGT.

The chain couples TRBV5-1 to TRBJ2-7, with TRBD2 matching over 7 bases. The CDR3 length is 16 residues. Germline V gives CDR1 SGHRS, CDR2 YFSETQ. V gave up 5 bases and J gave up 0 bases; unmatched junction bases: 11. DNA of the CDR3: TGCGCCAGCAGTCCCTGGGGGGGAGCCCTCTCCTACGAGCAGTACTTC. Encoded protein: CASSPWGGALSYEQYF.

The chain joins TRBV2 to TRBJ1-6; TRBD1 is a possible D gene (6 bases). V was pared by 3 bases and J by 9 bases, with 21 bases between. The germline CDR1 and CDR2 sequences are SNHLY and FYNNEI. The CDR3 has 17 residues. CDR3 residues: CASSDGTGLASGSPLHF. Here the CDR3 DNA reads TGTGCCAGCAGTGATGGAACAGGGCTAGCTAGTGGTTCACCCCTCCACTTT.

The V and J genes are TRBV7-6 and TRBJ2-3; D uncertain. V shed 5 bases and J shed 0 bases, with 18 bases lying between them. Germline values: CDR1 SGHVS, CDR2 FNYEAQ. The CDR3 consists of 17 residues. The CDR3 DNA reads TGTGCCAGCAGCCCGTGGGTGCGCGGTTCTAGCACAGATACGCAGTATTTT. It specifies CASSPWVRGSSTDTQYF.

V and J are TRBV6-5 and TRBJ2-1; D is uncertain. Germline V gene lookup returns CDR1 MNHEY and CDR2 SVGAGI. V lost 6 bases and J lost 3, with 9 bases in between. This CDR3 is 13 amino acids long. This CDR3 is CASSNSRYNEQFF. In nucleotides, the CDR3 is TGTGCCAGCAGCAACAGTCGCTACAATGAGCAGTTCTTC.

The chain carries TRBV5-1 and TRBJ2-5; 14 nucleotides agree with TRBD2. The length of the CDR3 is 17 residues. CDR1 and CDR2 from the germline V gene are SGHRS and YFSETQ. The trim removed 6 bases at V and 3 bases at J, leaving 10 bases unmatched. The CDR3 sequence is CASKGLPGLAGEETQYF. CDR3 nucleotide sequence: TGCGCCAGCAAAGGTCTGCCGGGACTAGCGGGAGAAGAGACCCAGTACTTC.